This T cell receptor (beta chain) was documented in a study of shared clonotypes between healthy human individuals. The repertoire was sequenced with immunoSEQ multiplex PCR; TCRdb's copy has only in-frame clones and lacks some. The sample lists some 2,100,000 clones, more than 85% occurring once. This clone was seen only once. The antigen is undetermined. CD8 cells classed as naive were CD45RO-negative and positively selected for CCR7, excluding terminally differentiated effector memory CD45RA+ cells. Donors, healthy HIV-negative adults, lacked recent acute infections or vaccinations. Regarding the study as a whole: Generally, estimated richness proved larger in naive subsets than it did in memory subsets.

This TCR derives from a man between 18 and 29 years old in good health. Some clones in this sample may be carry-over from other donors' samples. Sequenced material: naive CD8+ T cells from PBMCs.

CDR3 in amino acids: CASSPSLGGTTYEQYF. The CDR3 nucleotides read TGTGCCAGCAGTCCTTCCTTGGGCGGGACAACCTACGAGCAGTACTTC. This chain joins TRBV27 and TRBJ2-7; D is perhaps TRBD1 or TRBD2 (6 bases each). Trimming took off 5 bases at V and 2 bases at J, with 19 bases between the two ends. Germline V gene data show CDR1 as MNHEY and CDR2 as SMNVEV (reference sequence). This CDR3 spans 16 amino acids.